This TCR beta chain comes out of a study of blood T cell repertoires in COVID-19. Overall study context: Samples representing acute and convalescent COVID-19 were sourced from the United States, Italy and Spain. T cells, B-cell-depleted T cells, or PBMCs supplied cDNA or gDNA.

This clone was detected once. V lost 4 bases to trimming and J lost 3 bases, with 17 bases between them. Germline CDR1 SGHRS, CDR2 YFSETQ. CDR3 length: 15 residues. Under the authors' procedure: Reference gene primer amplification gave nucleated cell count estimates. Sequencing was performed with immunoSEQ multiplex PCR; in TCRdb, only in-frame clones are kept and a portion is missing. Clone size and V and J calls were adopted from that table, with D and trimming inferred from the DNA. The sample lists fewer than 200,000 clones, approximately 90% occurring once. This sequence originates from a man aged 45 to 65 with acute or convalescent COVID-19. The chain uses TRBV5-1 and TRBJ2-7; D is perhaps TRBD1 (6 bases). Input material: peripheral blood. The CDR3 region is CASSTYRDAGYEQYF. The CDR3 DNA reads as TGCGCCAGCAGCACCTACAGGGATGCTGGCTACGAGCAGTACTTC.